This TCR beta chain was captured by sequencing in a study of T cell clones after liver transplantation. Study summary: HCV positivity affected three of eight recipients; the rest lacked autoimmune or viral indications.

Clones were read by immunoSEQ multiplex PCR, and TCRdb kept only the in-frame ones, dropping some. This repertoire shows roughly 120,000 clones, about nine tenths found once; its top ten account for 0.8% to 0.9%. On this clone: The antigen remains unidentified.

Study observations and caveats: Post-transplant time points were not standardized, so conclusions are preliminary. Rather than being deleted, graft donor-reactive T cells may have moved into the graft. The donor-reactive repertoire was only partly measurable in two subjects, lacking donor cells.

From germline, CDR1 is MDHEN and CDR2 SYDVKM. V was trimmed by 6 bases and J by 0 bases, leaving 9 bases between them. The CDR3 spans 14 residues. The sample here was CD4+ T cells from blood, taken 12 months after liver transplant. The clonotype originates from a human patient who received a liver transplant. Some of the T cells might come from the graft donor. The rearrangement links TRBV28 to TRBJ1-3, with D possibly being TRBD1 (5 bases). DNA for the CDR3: TGTGCCAGCAGCCGCGGGGGCTCTGGAAACACCATATATTTT. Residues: CASSRGGSGNTIYF.